One sample yielded the 2 T cell receptor beta chains listed below, sequenced in a study of blood T cell repertoires in COVID-19. Assay used: immunoSEQ multiplex PCR; TCRdb lists only in-frame clones, some missing. The repertoire holds about 50,000 clones, 65% to 90% seen once, with approximately 2.5% in the top ten. The sequenced material came from peripheral blood. The receptors originated from a woman aged 80 or over with COVID-19, enrolled during active disease.

The sample holds a few counts of this clone. J is TRBJ1-1 and V is TRBV7-9; 7 bases are shared with TRBD1. Germline V gives CDR1 SEHNR, CDR2 FQNEAQ (reference sequence). This CDR3 has 15 residues. Germline trimming cut 4 bases from V and 5 bases from J; bases unmatched to any gene: 10. The CDR3 bases are TGTGCCAGCAGCTCATGGGGCAGGGGGTATACTGAAGCTTTCTTT. Encoded protein: CASSSWGRGYTEAFF.

This chain links TRBV10-3 with TRBJ2-1, with a tentative D call TRBD1 (6 bases). Germline V gene lookup returns CDR1 ENHRY and CDR2 SYGVKD. Trimming took 11 bases from V and 6 from J, leaving 17 bases between them. The CDR3 length is 13 residues. CDR3 loop: CAPLPRGPNEQFF. CDR3 sequence (DNA): TGTGCCCCCCTACCCAGGGGCCCCAATGAGCAGTTCTTC.